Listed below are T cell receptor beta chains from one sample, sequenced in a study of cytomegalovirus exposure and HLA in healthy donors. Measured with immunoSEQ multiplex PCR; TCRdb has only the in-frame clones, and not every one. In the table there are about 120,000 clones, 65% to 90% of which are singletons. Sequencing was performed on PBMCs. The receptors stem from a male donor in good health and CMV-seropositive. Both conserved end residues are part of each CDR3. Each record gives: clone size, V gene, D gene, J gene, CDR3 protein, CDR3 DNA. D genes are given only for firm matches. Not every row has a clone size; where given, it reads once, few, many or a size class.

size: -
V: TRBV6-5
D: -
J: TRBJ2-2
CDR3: CASSYGPQAGELFF
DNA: TGTGCCAGCAGTTACGGCCCGCAGGCCGGGGAGCTGTTTTTT

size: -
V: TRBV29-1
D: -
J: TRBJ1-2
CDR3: CSVVSGNYGYTF
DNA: TGCAGCGTTGTGTCGGGTAACTATGGCTACACCTTC

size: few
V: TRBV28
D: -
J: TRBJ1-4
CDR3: CASSTSPFPEKLFF
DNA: TGTGCCAGCAGCACTTCTCCGTTCCCCGAAAAACTGTTTTTT

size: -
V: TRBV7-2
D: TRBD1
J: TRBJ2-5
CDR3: CASSPRQGAGETQYF
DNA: TGTGCCAGCAGCCCTCGACAGGGGGCTGGAGAGACCCAGTACTTC

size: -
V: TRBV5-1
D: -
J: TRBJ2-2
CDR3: CASSDRSTNTGELFF
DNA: TGCGCCAGCAGTGACAGGTCCACGAACACCGGGGAGCTGTTTTTT

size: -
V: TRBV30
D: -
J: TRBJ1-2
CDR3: CAWKPRYSVYGYTF
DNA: TGTGCCTGGAAACCTCGCTATTCGGTATATGGCTACACCTTC

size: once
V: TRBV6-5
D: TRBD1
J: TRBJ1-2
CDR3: CASSYTDRAGGYTF
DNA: TGTGCCAGCAGTTACACAGACAGGGCGGGAGGCTACACCTTC

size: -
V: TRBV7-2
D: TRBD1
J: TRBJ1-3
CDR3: CASSLGTGGASGNTIYF
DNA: TGTGCCAGCAGCCTGGGGACAGGGGGCGCGTCTGGAAACACCATATATTTT

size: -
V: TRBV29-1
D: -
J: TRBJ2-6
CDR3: CSVEGRGRSGANVLTF
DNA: TGCAGCGTTGAGGGCAGGGGACGGTCTGGGGCCAACGTCCTGACTTTC

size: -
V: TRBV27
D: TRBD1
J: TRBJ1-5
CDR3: CASSPERDRGRMPQHF
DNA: TGTGCCAGCAGTCCGGAACGGGACAGGGGAAGAATGCCCCAGCATTTT

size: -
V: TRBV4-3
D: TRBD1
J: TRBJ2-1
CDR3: CASSQDGQGGIRYNEQFF
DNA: TGCGCCAGCAGCCAAGATGGACAGGGAGGTATTAGGTACAATGAGCAGTTCTTC

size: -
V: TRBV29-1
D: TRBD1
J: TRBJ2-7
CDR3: CSVPGQGGGEQYF
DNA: TGCAGCGTGCCGGGACAGGGAGGGGGCGAGCAGTACTTC

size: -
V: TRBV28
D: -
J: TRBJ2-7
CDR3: CASSLPSEYYEQYF
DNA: TGTGCCAGCAGCCTACCTAGTGAATACTACGAGCAGTACTTC

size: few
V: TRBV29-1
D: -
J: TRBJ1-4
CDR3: CSVGGGNDEKLFF
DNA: TGCAGCGTGGGTGGAGGGAATGATGAAAAACTGTTTTTT

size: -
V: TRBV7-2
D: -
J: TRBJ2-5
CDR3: CASTGGAGETQYF
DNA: TGTGCCAGCACTGGGGGGGCTGGTGAGACCCAGTACTTC

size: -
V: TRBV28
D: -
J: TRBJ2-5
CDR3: CASSLGLAGKRVEETQYF
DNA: TGTGCCAGCAGTTTAGGTCTGGCAGGGAAGAGAGTAGAAGAGACCCAGTACTTC

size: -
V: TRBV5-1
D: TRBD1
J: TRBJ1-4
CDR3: CASSDRDRGGEKLFF
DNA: TGCGCCAGCAGCGACCGGGACAGGGGAGGAGAAAAACTGTTTTTT

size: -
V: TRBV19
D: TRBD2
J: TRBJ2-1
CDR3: CASSFGAGPYNEQFF
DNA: TGTGCCAGTAGTTTCGGAGCGGGACCATACAATGAGCAGTTCTTC

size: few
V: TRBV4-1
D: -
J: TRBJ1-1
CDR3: CASSQGEAEAFF
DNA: TGCGCCAGCAGCCAAGGGGAGGCCGAAGCTTTCTTT

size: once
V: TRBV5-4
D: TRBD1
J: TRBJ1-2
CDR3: CASSQQGASGYTF
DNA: TGTGCCAGCAGCCAGCAGGGGGCAAGTGGCTACACCTTC

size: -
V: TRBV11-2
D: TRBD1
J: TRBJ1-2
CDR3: CASSPPTGSRYGYTF
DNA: TGTGCCAGCAGCCCTCCGACAGGGTCGCGATATGGCTACACCTTC

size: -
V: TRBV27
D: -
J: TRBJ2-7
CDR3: CASSAGGSYEQYF
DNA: TGTGCCAGCAGTGCCGGGGGCTCCTACGAGCAGTACTTC

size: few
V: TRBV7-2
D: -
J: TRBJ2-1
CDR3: CASSSLNEQFF
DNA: TGTGCCAGCAGCTCCCTCAATGAGCAGTTCTTC

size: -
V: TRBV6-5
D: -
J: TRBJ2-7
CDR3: CASSAKERASGEQYF
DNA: TGTGCCAGCAGTGCGAAGGAGAGGGCCTCGGGCGAGCAGTACTTC

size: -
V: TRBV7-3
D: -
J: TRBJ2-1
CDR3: CASSLPTDGEQFF
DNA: TGTGCCAGCAGCCTACCGACAGACGGTGAGCAGTTCTTC

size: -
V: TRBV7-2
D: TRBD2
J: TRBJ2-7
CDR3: CASSLGSQASGYEQYF
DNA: TGTGCCAGCAGCTTAGGGTCACAGGCTAGCGGGTACGAGCAGTACTTC

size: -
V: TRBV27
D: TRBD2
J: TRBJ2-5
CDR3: CASSLSLGLVSETQYF
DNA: TGTGCCAGCAGTTTATCTTTGGGACTAGTCTCGGAGACCCAGTACTTC

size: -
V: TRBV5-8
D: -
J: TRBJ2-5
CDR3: CASSVTSRKETQYF
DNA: TGTGCCAGCAGCGTCACTAGCCGAAAAGAGACCCAGTACTTC

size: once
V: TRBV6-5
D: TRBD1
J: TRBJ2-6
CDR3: CASSWDSSGANVLTF
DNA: TGTGCCAGCAGCTGGGACAGCTCTGGGGCCAACGTCCTGACTTTC

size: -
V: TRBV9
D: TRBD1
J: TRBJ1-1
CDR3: CASSVDGTGRTEAFF
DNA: TGTGCCAGCAGCGTAGACGGGACAGGGCGGACTGAAGCTTTCTTT

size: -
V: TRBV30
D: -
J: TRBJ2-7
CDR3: CAWNRMAYEQYF
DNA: TGTGCCTGGAACAGGATGGCCTACGAGCAGTACTTC

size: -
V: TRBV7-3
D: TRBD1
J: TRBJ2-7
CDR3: CASSLTYGTGKYF
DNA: TGTGCCAGCAGCTTAACGTATGGGACAGGGAAGTACTTC

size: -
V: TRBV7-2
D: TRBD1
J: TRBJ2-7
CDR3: CASSPGDRDSYEQYF
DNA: TGTGCCAGCAGCCCAGGGGACAGGGACTCCTACGAGCAGTACTTC

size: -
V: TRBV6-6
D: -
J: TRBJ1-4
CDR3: CASNWGSGLFF
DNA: TGTGCCAGCAATTGGGGATCAGGGCTGTTTTTT

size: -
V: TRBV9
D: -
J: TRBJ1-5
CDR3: CASSVGVNSNQPQHF
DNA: TGTGCCAGCAGCGTAGGAGTTAATAGCAATCAGCCCCAGCATTTT

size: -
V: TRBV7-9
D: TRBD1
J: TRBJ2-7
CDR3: CASSLSGTAYEQYF
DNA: TGTGCCAGCAGCCTCTCCGGGACAGCCTACGAGCAGTACTTC

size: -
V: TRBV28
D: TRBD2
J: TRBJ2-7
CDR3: CASSLVAGAYEQYF
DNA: TGTGCCAGCAGTTTGGTAGCGGGAGCCTACGAGCAGTACTTC

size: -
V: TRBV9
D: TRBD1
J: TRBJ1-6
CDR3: CASSTAQGASNSPLHF
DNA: TGTGCCAGCAGCACAGCACAGGGGGCAAGTAATTCACCCCTCCACTTT

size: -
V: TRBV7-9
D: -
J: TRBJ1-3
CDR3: CASSSQLGSGNTIYF
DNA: TGTGCCAGCAGTTCACAGTTAGGCTCTGGAAACACCATATATTTT

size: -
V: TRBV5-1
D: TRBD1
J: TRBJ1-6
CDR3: CASSPGTGDSPLHF
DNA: TGCGCCAGCAGCCCCGGGACAGGGGATTCACCCCTCCACTTT

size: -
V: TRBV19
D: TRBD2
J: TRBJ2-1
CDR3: CASSKTSDYNEQFF
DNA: TGTGCCAGTAGTAAAACTAGCGATTACAATGAGCAGTTCTTC